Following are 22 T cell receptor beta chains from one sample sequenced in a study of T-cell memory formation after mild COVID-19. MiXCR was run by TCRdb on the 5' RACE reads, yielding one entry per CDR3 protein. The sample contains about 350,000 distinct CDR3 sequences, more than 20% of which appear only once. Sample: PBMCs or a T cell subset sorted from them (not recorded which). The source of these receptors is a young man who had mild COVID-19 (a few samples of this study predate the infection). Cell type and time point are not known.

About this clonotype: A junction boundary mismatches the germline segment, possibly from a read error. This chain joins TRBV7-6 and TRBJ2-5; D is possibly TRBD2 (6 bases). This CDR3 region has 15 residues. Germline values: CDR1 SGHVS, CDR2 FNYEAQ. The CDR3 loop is CPSSPTTRSPETQYF. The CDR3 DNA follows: TGTCCCAGCAGCCCGACGACTAGGTCGCCCGAGACCCAGTACTTC.

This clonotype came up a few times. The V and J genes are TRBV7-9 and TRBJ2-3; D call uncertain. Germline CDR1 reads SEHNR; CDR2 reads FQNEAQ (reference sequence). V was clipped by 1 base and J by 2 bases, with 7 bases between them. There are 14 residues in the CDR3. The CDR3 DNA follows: TGTGCCAGCAGCTTAGGGCACAACACAGATACGCAGTATTTT. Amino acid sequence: CASSLGHNTDTQYF.

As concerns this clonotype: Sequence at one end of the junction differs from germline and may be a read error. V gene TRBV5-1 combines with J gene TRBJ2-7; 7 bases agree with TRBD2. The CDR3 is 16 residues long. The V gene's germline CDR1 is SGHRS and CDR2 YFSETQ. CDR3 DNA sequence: TGCGCCAGCAGCTACGATTCGAGCCCGGCTAGCGGTAAAAACACCTTC. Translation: CASSYDSSPASGKNTF.

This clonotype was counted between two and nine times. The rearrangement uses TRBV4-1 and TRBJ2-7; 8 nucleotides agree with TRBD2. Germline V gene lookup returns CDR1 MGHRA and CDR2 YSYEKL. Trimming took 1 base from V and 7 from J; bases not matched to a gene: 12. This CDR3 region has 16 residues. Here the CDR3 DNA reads TGCGCCAGCAGCCAAGGGATAGCGGGGTCTTTGGGGGAGCAGTACTTC. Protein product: CASSQGIAGSLGEQYF.

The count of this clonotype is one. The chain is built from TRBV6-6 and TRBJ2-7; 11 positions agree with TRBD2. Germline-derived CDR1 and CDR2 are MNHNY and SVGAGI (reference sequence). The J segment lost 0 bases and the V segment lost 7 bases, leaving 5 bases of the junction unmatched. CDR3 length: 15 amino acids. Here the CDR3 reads CASNPGLAVSYEQYF. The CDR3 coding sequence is TGTGCCAGCAATCCGGGACTAGCGGTCTCCTACGAGCAGTACTTC.

The CDR3 DNA sequence: TGCGCCAGCAGCTGGACAGGTCGGGGCACAGATACGCAGTATTTT. This sequence encodes CASSWTGRGTDTQYF. The J gene is TRBJ2-3, the V gene TRBV5-1, with TRBD1 matching over 7 bases. J gave up 1 base and V 3 bases, and 5 bases lay outside the gene matches. The CDR3 is 15 amino acids. Germline V gene data show CDR1 as SGHRS and CDR2 as YFSETQ.

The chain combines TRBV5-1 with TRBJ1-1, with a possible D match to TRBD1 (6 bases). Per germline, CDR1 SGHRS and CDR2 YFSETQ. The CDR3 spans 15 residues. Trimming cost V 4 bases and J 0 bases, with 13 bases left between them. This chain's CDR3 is CASSLNRALNTEAFF. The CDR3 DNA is TGCGCCAGCAGCCTGAACAGGGCTTTGAACACTGAAGCTTTCTTT.

CDR3 protein: CSASLPTGRYEQYF. The CDR3 nucleotides are TGCAGTGCCTCTCTCCCGACAGGCAGGTACGAGCAGTACTTC. This rearrangement joins TRBV20-1 to TRBJ2-7; D might be TRBD1 (6 bases). Germline CDR1 and CDR2: DFQATT and SNEGSKA (reference sequence). The CDR3 runs to 14 residues. V lost 6 bases and J 4 bases, leaving 19 bases between the germline ends.

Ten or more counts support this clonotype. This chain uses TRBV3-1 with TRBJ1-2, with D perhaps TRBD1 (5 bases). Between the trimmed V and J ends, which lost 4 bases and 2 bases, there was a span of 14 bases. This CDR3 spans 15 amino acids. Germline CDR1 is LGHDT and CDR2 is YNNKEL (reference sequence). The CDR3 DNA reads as TGTGCCAGCAGCCCCCGTGGAGGGGCCAACTATGGCTACACCTTC. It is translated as CASSPRGGANYGYTF.

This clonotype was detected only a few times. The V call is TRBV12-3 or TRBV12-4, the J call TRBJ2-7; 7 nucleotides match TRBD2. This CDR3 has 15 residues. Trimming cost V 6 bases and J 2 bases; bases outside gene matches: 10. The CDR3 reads CASSPSTAGTYEQYF. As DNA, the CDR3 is TGTGCCAGCAGCCCCTCGACAGCGGGGACCTACGAGCAGTACTTC.

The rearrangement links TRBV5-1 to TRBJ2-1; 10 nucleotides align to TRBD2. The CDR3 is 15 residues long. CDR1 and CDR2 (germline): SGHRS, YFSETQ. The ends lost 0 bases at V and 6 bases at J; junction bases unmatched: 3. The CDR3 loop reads CASSLGASGGNEQFF. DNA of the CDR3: TGCGCCAGCAGCTTGGGGGCTAGCGGGGGCAATGAGCAGTTCTTC. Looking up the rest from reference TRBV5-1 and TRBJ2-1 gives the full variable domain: KAGVTQTPRYLIKTRGQQVTLSCSPISGHRSVSWYQQTPGQGLQFLFEYFSETQRNKGNFPGRFSGRQFSNSRSEMNVSTLELGDSALYLCASSLGASGGNEQFFGPGTRLTVL.

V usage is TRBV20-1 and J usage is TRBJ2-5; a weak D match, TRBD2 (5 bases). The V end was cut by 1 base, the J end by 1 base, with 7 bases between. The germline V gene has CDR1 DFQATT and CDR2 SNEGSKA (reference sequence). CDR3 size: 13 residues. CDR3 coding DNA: TGCAGTGCTAGAGCGGGAATCCAAGAGACCCAGTACTTC. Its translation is CSARAGIQETQYF.

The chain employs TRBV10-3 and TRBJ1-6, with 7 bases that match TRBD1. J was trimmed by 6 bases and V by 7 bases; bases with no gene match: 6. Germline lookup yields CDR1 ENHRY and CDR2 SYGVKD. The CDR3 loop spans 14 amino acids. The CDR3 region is CAITLDRANSPLHF. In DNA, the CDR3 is TGTGCCATCACCCTAGACAGGGCTAATTCACCCCTCCACTTT.

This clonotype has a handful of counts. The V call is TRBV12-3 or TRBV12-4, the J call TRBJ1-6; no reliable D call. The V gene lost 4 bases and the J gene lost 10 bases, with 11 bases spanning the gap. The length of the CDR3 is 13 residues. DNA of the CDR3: TGTGCCAGCAGTTCCAAGCTCGAATCACCCCTCCACTTT. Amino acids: CASSSKLESPLHF.

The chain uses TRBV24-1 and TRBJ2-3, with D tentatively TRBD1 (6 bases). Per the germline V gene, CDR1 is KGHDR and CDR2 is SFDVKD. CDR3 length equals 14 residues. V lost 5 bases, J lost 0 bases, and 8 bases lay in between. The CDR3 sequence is CATSGGPSTDTQYF. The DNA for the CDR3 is TGTGCCACCAGTGGGGGGCCAAGCACAGATACGCAGTATTTT.

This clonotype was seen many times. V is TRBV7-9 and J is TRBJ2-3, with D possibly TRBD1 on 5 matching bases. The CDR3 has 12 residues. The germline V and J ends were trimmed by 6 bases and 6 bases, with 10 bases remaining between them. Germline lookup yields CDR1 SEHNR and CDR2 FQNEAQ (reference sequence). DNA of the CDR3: TGTGCCAGCAGTAGTAGGGGTGATACGCAGTATTTT. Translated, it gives CASSSRGDTQYF.

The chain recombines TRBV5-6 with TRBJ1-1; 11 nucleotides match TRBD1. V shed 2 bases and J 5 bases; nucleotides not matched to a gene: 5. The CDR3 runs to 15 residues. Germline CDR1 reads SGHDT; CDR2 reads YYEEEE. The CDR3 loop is CASSFAGQGDTEAFF. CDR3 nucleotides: TGTGCCAGCAGCTTCGCGGGACAGGGGGATACTGAAGCTTTCTTT.

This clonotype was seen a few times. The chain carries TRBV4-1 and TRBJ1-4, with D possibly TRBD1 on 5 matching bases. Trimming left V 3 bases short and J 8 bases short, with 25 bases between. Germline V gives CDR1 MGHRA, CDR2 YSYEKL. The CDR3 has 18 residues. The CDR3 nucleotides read TGCGCCAGCAGCCATACGAGGGCCAGGCAGGGCGGATTGGAAAAACTGTTTTTT. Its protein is CASSHTRARQGGLEKLFF.

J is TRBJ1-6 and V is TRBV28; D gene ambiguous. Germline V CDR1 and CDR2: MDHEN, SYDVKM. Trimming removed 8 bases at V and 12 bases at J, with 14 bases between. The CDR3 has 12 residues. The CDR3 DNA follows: TGTGCCAGCGTTCGGGGTGTGTTACCCCTCCACTTT. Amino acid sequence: CASVRGVLPLHF.

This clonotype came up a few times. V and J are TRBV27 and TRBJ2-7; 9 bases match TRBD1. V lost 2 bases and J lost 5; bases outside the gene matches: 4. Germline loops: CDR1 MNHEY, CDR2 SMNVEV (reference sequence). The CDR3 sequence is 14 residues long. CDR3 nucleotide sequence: TGTGCCAGCAGTTTACAGGGACAGGGCCACGAGCAGTACTTC. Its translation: CASSLQGQGHEQYF.

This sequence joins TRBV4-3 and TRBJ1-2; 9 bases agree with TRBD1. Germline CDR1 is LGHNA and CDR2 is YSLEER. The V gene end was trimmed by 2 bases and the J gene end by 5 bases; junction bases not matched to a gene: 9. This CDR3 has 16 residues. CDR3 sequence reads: CASSQRDRVSYYGYTF. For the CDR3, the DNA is TGCGCCAGCAGCCAACGGGACAGGGTCTCCTATTATGGCTACACCTTC.

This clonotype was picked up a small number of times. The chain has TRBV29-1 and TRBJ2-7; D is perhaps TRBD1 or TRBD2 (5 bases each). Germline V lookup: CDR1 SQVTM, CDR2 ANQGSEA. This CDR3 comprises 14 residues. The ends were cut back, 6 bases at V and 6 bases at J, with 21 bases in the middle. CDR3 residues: CSVSTGTSGVEQYV. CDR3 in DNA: TGCAGCGTATCTACCGGGACGTCGGGTGTCGAGCAGTACGTC.